The 30 T cell receptor beta chains listed next were all sequenced from one sample in a study of blood T cells in healthy people across ages (dated by TCRdb to the mid-2010s). Libraries were prepared through 5' RACE. Sequencing was carried out with an Illumina HiSeq 2500. The second PCR ran for roughly 7 to 11 cycles and used a J-beta primer mix along with a sample-barcoded 5' primer. TCRdb reanalyzed the raw reads on its own, using fastp at Q25 for trimming and MiXCR for clone calling, and kept in-frame beta chains. Records with the same CDR3 protein are collapsed into one entry carrying the most frequent genes and DNA. In this sample the table shows around 1.5 million distinct CDR3 sequences, around 36% of which occur a single time. About 11% of the sample is taken by the ten largest. Sequencing used blood. The receptor set was obtained from a woman aged 25-40 years in good health.

The CDR3 sequence is CSARDPLGEHPYEQYF. In DNA, the CDR3 is TGCAGTGCTAGAGATCCCCTAGGGGAGCACCCCTACGAGCAGTACTTC. This chain uses TRBV20-1 with TRBJ2-7; the D call may be TRBD1 or TRBD2 (5 bases each). The CDR3 has 16 residues. Germline CDR1 is DFQATT and CDR2 is SNEGSKA (reference sequence). Trimming left V 0 bases short and J 2 bases short, with 17 bases between.

The table lists this clonotype with a few counts. This chain joins TRBV28 and TRBJ2-5; TRBD1 is a possible D gene (5 bases). The germline V gene encodes CDR1 MDHEN and CDR2 SYDVKM. The CDR3 extends over 14 amino acids. The ends were cut back, 3 bases at V and 2 bases at J, with 10 bases in the middle. The CDR3: CASSFVRGQETQYF. Written as DNA, the CDR3 is TGTGCCAGCAGTTTTGTAAGGGGACAAGAGACCCAGTACTTC.

This clonotype was seen only a few times. This chain joins TRBV7-8 and TRBJ2-2; D is unresolved. The length of the CDR3 is 13 residues. Trimming shortened V by 5 bases and J by 5 bases, and 9 bases separated the two germline ends. The germline V gene encodes CDR1 SGHVS and CDR2 FQNEAQ. This CDR3 is CASSILGTGELFF. CDR3 sequence (DNA): TGTGCCAGCAGCATACTCGGGACCGGGGAGCTGTTTTTT.

This chain joins TRBV19 and TRBJ2-1, with TRBD2 identical over 7 bases. Germline V CDR1 and CDR2: LNHDA, SQIVND (reference sequence). This CDR3 has 12 amino acids. Trimming removed 5 bases from V and 15 bases from J; junction bases left unmatched: 10. The CDR3 protein is CASSDFGRESFF. Written as DNA, the CDR3 is TGTGCCAGTAGTGACTTTGGGAGGGAGTCGTTCTTC.

Of note for this clonotype: One end of the junction is discordant with germline, which a read error may explain. The rearrangement joins TRBV2 to TRBJ1-2, with 7 bases that match TRBD1. Germline CDR1 is SNHLY and CDR2 is FYNNEI. The CDR3 spans 13 residues. This CDR3 is CVSSEIQGNGYTF. In DNA form, the CDR3 reads TGTGTCAGCAGTGAAATACAGGGGAATGGCTACACCTTC.

The chain employs TRBV21-1 and TRBJ2-2. TRBV21-1 is shown as a pseudogene. The CDR3 consists of 16 residues. The CDR3 loop reads CASLIEWFLNTGELFF. The CDR3, as DNA: TGTGCCAGCCTAATAGAGTGGTTTTTGAACACCGGGGAGCTGTTTTTT.

The table lists this clonotype with a few counts. The V gene is TRBV27, the J gene TRBJ1-2; no clear D gene. Trimming removed 10 bases at V and 6 bases at J, with 9 bases between. The CDR3 is 10 amino acids. Germline assignment: CDR1 MNHEY and CDR2 SMNVEV (reference sequence). The CDR3: CATFGDGYTF. The CDR3 coding sequence is TGTGCCACCTTCGGAGATGGCTACACCTTC.

The chain couples TRBV3-1 to TRBJ1-1; the D is unclear. Trimming removed 4 bases from V and 3 bases from J, with 15 bases in between. Germline-derived CDR1 and CDR2 are LGHDT and YNNKEL (reference sequence). This CDR3 has 15 amino acids. CDR3 sequence reads: CASSPAGLTDTEAFF. For the CDR3, the DNA is TGTGCCAGCAGCCCCGCCGGACTGACCGACACTGAAGCTTTCTTT.

This clonotype was recorded once. Here the CDR3 DNA reads TGTGCCAGTAGTATAGGAGGAGCCGGTATCTATGGCTACACCTTC. Translating gives CASSIGGAGIYGYTF. The J gene is TRBJ1-2, the V gene TRBV19; no clear D gene. Germline V CDR1 and CDR2: LNHDA, SQIVND (reference sequence). V lost 1 base to trimming and J lost 4 bases, with 13 bases between them. CDR3 length equals 15 residues.

This clonotype was recorded at least ten times. This chain links TRBV7-8 with TRBJ2-6; D unclear. V lost 2 bases and J lost 2, with 7 bases in between. CDR3 size: 15 residues. CDR1 is SGHVS, CDR2 FQNEAQ, per germline. CDR3 loop: CASSLRATGANVLTF. Here the CDR3 DNA reads TGTGCCAGCAGCTTACGGGCTACTGGGGCCAACGTCCTGACTTTC. The full variable domain, in which reference TRBV7-8 and TRBJ2-6 provide the parts outside the CDR3, is GAGVSQSPRYKVAKRGQDVALRCDPISGHVSLFWYQQALGQGPEFLTYFQNEAQLDKSGLPSDRFFAERPEGSVSTLKIQRTQQEDSAVYLCASSLRATGANVLTFGAGSRLTVL.

This clonotype has a count of ten or more. The chain links TRBV7-3 to TRBJ2-7; 15 bases are shared with TRBD2. J gave up 4 bases and V 5 bases, and 6 bases lay outside the gene matches. In germline, CDR1 is SGHTA, CDR2 FQGTGA. This CDR3 is built from 16 residues. The CDR3 DNA reads TGTGCCAGCAGCCCGACGGGGACTAGCGGGAGGTACGAGCAGTACTTC. Residues: CASSPTGTSGRYEQYF.

A note on this clonotype: The junction departs from germline at one end; a sequencing error may be responsible. V gene TRBV20-1 combines with J gene TRBJ1-5; 7 bases match TRBD1. Per germline, CDR1 DFQATT and CDR2 SNEGSKA (reference sequence). There are 14 residues in the CDR3. The CDR3 region is CSAPNRGANQLQHF. In nucleotides, the CDR3 is TGCAGTGCTCCGAACAGGGGCGCGAATCAGCTCCAGCATTTT.

This clonotype was counted between two and nine times. DNA of the CDR3: TGTGCCAGCAGTTACTCGAATTCATGGGGTTGGGCTGAAGCTTTCTTT. Its translation: CASSYSNSWGWAEAFF. V usage is TRBV6-5 and J usage is TRBJ1-1; D gene ambiguous. Trimming removed 0 bases at V and 6 bases at J, with 17 bases between. Germline assignment: CDR1 MNHEY and CDR2 SVGAGI. The length of the CDR3 is 16 residues.

This clonotype was recorded once. V usage is TRBV28 and J usage is TRBJ1-2; 7 bases are a match to TRBD1. Germline trimming cut 5 bases from V and 8 bases from J; bases unmatched to any gene: 8. This CDR3 is built from 13 residues. Germline V gene lookup returns CDR1 MDHEN and CDR2 SYDVKM. The CDR3 nucleotides are TGTGCCAGCAGTCGGGACAGAGTGGAGGGCTACACCTTC. Its protein product is CASSRDRVEGYTF.

The V and J genes are TRBV27 and TRBJ1-5, with 8 bases identical to TRBD1. The germline gives CDR1 MNHEY, CDR2 SMNVEV (reference sequence). Trimming cost V 5 bases and J 7 bases; bases outside gene matches: 4. The CDR3 contains 13 residues. The CDR3 DNA sequence: TGTGCCAGCAGTAACCGACAGGGGCAGCCCCAGCATTTT. Its translation is CASSNRQGQPQHF.

This clonotype was seen a few times. This rearrangement joins TRBV7-8 to TRBJ2-1, with 10 bases matching TRBD2. CDR1 SGHVS and CDR2 FQNEAQ come from the germline V gene. Trimming cost V 0 bases and J 1 base; bases outside gene matches: 0. The CDR3 consists of 16 residues. CDR3 in DNA: TGTGCCAGCAGCTTAGCGGGACTAGCGTCCTACAATGAGCAGTTCTTC. Protein sequence: CASSLAGLASYNEQFF.

This clonotype was seen many times. This chain uses TRBV20-1 with TRBJ2-3, with 10 bases fitting TRBD2. Germline CDR1 DFQATT, CDR2 SNEGSKA (reference sequence). The CDR3 has 13 residues. V shed 4 bases and J 3 bases; nucleotides not matched to a gene: 1. The CDR3 nucleotides read TGCAGTGCTATAGCGGGAGGTACAGATACGCAGTATTTT. Translation gives CSAIAGGTDTQYF.

The chain carries TRBV20-1 and TRBJ1-4, with D possibly matching TRBD1 (6 bases). Germline lookup yields CDR1 DFQATT and CDR2 SNEGSKA (reference sequence). This CDR3 region has 16 residues. Between the trimmed V and J ends, which lost 1 base and 5 bases, there was a span of 17 bases. The CDR3 DNA reads TGCAGTGCTAGAGGGGCCCCAGGGGCGGGGAATGAAAAACTGTTTTTT. This translates into CSARGAPGAGNEKLFF.

The chain employs TRBV24-1 and TRBJ2-1; possible D gene TRBD2, 6 bases. The CDR3 extends over 15 amino acids. V was shortened by 5 bases and J by 0 bases, with 10 bases between the two germline ends. Germline V gene sequence: CDR1 KGHDR, CDR2 SFDVKD. DNA for the CDR3: TGTGCCACCAGTGCCGGGAGCAGCTCCTACAATGAGCAGTTCTTC. This sequence encodes CATSAGSSSYNEQFF.

The V call is TRBV2, the J call TRBJ1-5; the D gene is possibly TRBD1 (5 bases). The CDR3 has 14 residues. The germline V gene encodes CDR1 SNHLY and CDR2 FYNNEI. Trimming removed 3 bases from V and 2 bases from J, with 8 bases in between. DNA of the CDR3: TGTGCCAGCAGTGACAGGGCGGGCAATCAGCCCCAGCATTTT. This translates into CASSDRAGNQPQHF.

The gene calls are TRBV27 and TRBJ2-1; 7 positions match TRBD2. The V and J ends lost 6 bases and 0 bases, in that order; junction bases with no gene match: 14. The CDR3 loop spans 18 amino acids. Germline V gene data show CDR1 as MNHEY and CDR2 as SMNVEV (reference sequence). In DNA form, the CDR3 reads TGTGCCAGCAGCCCTATAGGGCCAGCGGGAAGCTCCTACAATGAGCAGTTCTTC. Protein sequence: CASSPIGPAGSSYNEQFF.

This clonotype was recorded at least ten times. This chain joins TRBV4-1 and TRBJ2-3, with D tentatively TRBD2 (5 bases). This CDR3 region has 16 residues. The V end lost 4 bases, the J end lost 4 bases, and 18 bases lay between the germline ends. Germline V gene data show CDR1 as MGHRA and CDR2 as YSYEKL. The CDR3 region is CASSRQAEENPDTQYF. The CDR3 coding sequence is TGCGCCAGCAGCCGCCAAGCGGAGGAGAATCCAGATACGCAGTATTTT.

This clonotype occurred once. This chain links TRBV7-9 with TRBJ2-4; D ambiguous. V lost 5 bases and J lost 5, with 19 bases in between. Germline V lookup: CDR1 SEHNR, CDR2 FQNEAQ (reference sequence). CDR3 length: 16 residues. Here the CDR3 DNA reads TGTGCCAGCAGCCCCACGACCTGGGATGCCGAAAACATTCAGTACTTC. Translation: CASSPTTWDAENIQYF.

V gene TRBV6-2 or TRBV6-3 combines with J gene TRBJ1-5; maybe TRBD1 (6 bases). CDR3 size: 14 residues. Per the germline V gene, CDR1 is MNHEY and CDR2 is SVGEGT. Deletions cut 9 bases from V and 4 bases from J, with 16 bases between. CDR3 DNA sequence: TGTGCCAGTAACTTTCAGGGGAGTAATCAGCCCCAGCATTTT. Its protein product is CASNFQGSNQPQHF.

This clonotype was picked up many times. This sequence joins TRBV6-6 and TRBJ1-5, with 11 bases aligning to TRBD1. Trimming cost V 4 bases and J 10 bases; bases outside gene matches: 9. CDR1 is MNHNY and CDR2 is SVGAGI in the germline V gene (reference sequence). The CDR3 totals 15 residues. CDR3 region: CASSSSGTGGLPQHF. In nucleotides, the CDR3 is TGTGCCAGCAGTTCCTCCGGGACAGGGGGTCTTCCCCAGCATTTT.

The rearrangement links TRBV9 to TRBJ1-3, with 8 bases matching TRBD1. V was pared by 2 bases and J by 9 bases, with 7 bases of the junction left unmatched. This CDR3 region has 14 residues. Germline lookup yields CDR1 SGDLS and CDR2 YYNGEE. CDR3: CASSVRTGPGTIYF. In DNA, the CDR3 is TGTGCCAGCAGCGTCCGGACAGGGCCAGGCACCATATATTTT.

This clonotype was picked up many times. The V and J genes are TRBV12-3 or TRBV12-4 and TRBJ2-3; TRBD2 agrees at 11 bases. Germline trimming cut 10 bases from V and 2 bases from J; bases unmatched to any gene: 8. The CDR3 totals 15 residues. CDR3 sequence (DNA): TGTGCCATCCAACCTAGCGGGGGGTCCACAGATACGCAGTATTTT. Amino acid sequence: CAIQPSGGSTDTQYF.

In the case of this clonotype: Its ends do not fully match the called genes, so a read error is possible. The J gene is TRBJ2-6, the V gene TRBV20-1, with D maybe TRBD1 (5 bases). Looked up from germline, CDR1 is DFQATT and CDR2 is SNEGSKA (reference sequence). The CDR3 length is 16 residues. The DNA of the CDR3 is TGCAGTGCTAGGGCAGCAGCGAGTTCTGGGGCCAACGTCCCGACTTTC. Its translation is CSARAAASSGANVPTF.

This clonotype has just a few counts. The chain couples TRBV27 to TRBJ2-7; 9 nucleotides line up with TRBD1. With 2 bases clipped from V and 6 bases from J, the junction kept 11 bases outside the gene matches. This CDR3 is built from 16 residues. Germline assignment: CDR1 MNHEY and CDR2 SMNVEV (reference sequence). In nucleotides, the CDR3 is TGTGCCAGCAGTTTAACAGGGACAGGGAAGAATGGCGAGCAGTACTTC. The encoded protein is CASSLTGTGKNGEQYF.

This clonotype was picked up a small number of times. The chain joins TRBV5-1 to TRBJ1-1; D gene unclear. Trimming removed 0 bases from V and 3 bases from J, with 9 bases in between. The CDR3 has 14 residues. Germline-derived CDR1 and CDR2 are SGHRS and YFSETQ. CDR3 protein: CASSLGARDTEAFF. As DNA, the CDR3 is TGCGCCAGCAGCTTGGGGGCGAGGGACACTGAAGCTTTCTTT.